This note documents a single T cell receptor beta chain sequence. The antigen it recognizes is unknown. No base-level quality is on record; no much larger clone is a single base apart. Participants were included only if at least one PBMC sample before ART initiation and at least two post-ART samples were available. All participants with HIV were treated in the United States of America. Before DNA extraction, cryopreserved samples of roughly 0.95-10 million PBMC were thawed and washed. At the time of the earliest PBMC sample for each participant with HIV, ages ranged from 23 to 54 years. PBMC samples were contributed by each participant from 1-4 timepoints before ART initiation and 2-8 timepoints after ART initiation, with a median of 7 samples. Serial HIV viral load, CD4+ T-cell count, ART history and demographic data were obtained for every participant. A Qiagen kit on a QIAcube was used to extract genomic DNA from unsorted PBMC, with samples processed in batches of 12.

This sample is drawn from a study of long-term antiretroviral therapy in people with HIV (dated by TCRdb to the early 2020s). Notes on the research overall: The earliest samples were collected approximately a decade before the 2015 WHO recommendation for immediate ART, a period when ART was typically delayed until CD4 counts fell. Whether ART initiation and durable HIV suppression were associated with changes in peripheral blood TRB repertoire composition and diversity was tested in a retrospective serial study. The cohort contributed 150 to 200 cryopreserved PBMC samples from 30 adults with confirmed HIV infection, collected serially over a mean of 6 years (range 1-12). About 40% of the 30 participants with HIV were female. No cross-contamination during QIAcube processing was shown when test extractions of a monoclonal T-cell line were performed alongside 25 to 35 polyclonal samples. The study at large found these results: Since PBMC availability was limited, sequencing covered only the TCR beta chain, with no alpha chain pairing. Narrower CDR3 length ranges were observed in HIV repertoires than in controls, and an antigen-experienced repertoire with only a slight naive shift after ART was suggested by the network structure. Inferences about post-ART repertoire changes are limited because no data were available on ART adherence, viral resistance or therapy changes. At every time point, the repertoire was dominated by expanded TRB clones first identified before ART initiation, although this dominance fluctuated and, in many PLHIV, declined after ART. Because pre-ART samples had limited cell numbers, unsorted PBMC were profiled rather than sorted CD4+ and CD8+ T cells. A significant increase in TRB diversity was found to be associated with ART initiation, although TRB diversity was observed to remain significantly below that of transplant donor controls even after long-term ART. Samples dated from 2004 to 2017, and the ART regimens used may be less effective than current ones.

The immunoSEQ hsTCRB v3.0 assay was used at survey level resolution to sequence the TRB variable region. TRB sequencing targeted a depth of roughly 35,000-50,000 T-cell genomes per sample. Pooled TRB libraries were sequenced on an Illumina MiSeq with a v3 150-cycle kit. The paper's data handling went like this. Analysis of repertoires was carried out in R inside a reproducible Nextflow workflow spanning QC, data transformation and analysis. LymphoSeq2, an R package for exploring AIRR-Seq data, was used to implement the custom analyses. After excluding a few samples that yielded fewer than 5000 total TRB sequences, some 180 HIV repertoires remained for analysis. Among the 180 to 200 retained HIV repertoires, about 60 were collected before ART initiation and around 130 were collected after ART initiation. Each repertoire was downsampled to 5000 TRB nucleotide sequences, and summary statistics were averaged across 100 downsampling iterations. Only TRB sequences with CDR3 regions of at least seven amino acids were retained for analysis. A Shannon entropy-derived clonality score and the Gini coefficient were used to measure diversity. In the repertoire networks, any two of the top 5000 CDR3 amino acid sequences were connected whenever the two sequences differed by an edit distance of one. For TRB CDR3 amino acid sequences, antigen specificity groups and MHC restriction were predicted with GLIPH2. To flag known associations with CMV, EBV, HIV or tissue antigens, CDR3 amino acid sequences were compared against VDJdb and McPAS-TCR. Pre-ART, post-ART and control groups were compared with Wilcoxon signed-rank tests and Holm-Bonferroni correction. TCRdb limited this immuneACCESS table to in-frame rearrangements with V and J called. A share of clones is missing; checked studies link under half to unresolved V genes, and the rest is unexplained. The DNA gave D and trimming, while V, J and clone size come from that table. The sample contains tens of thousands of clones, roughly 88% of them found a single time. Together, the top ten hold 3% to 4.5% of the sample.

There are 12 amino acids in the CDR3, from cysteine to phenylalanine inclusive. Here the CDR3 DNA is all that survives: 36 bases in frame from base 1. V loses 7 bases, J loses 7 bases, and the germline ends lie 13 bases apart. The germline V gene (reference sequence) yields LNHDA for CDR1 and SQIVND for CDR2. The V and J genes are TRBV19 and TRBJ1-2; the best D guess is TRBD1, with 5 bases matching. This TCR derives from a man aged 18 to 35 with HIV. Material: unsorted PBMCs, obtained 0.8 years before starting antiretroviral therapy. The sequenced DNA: TGTGCCAGTACCAGGGAGGGCCTTGGCTACACCTTC. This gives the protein CASTREGLGYTF. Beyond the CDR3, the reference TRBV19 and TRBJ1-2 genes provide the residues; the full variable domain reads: DGGITQSPKYLFRKEGQNVTLSCEQNLNHDAMYWYRQDPGQGLRLIYYSQIVNDFQKGDIAEGYSVSREKKESFPLTVTSAQKNPTAFYLCASTREGLGYTFGSGTRLTVV.